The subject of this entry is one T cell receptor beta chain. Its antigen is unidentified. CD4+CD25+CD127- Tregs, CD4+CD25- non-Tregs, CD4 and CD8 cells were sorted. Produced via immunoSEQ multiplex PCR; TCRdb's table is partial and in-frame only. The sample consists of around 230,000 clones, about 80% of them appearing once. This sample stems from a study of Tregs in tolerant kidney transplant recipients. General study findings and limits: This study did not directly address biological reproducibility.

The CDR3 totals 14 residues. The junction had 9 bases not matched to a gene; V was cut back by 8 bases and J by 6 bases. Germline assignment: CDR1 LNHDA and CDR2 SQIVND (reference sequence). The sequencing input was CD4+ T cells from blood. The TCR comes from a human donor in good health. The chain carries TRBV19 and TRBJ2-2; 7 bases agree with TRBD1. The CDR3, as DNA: TGTGCCAGTGGGGGACAGTACCTCGCCGGGGAGCTGTTTTTT. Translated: CASGGQYLAGELFF.